This TCR beta chain derives from a study of shared clonotypes between healthy human individuals (dated by TCRdb to 2020 to 2022). Regarding the research as a whole: A couple of women and a few men aged 18 to 49 years were included in the cohort. For each donor, CD4 naive and CD4 memory were each given three plates, CD8 naive was given two plates, and CD8 memory was given one plate. To estimate repertoire size and how much clonotypes are shared between individuals, the study performed deep sequencing of blood TCR repertoires from five healthy adults. To increase sequencing depth and limit assay-specific biases, TCR repertoire library preparation and sequencing were carried out by different laboratories using diverse techniques. Between about 0.8 and 9 billion PBMCs per donor were obtained by leukapheresis.

Using the deep immunoSEQ assay, multiplex PCR amplified TCR CDR3 regions from genomic DNA. Extracted genomic DNA from each cell subset was spread evenly across all wells of several immunoSEQ 96-well plates, with each plate serving as a replicate. Each replicate PCR for sorted subsets received around 0.2 ug genomic DNA, equal to tens of thousands of T cell genomes. Purified libraries were measured with a Qubit 3.0 fluorometer, size-checked on a Bioanalyzer 2100, and measured again with the KAPA Library Quantification kit. Each immunoSEQ 96-well plate was sequenced on its own single-read 150-cycle Illumina NextSeq 550 flow cell. Per the authors' processing: Because only junctional sequences without quality scores were contained in the immunoSEQ output, filtering matching that applied to full-length reads could not be performed. Sequences were annotated with PyIR, a Python wrapper for IgBLAST v1.9, and V/J genes and CDR3 were assigned using IMGT germline references. Reads were filtered out if the reads had weak V/J assignments (E-value above 1e-6), no CDR3, stop codons, out-of-frame junctions, or ambiguous translated residues. A V3J clonotype was defined by an identical inferred V gene, J gene, and CDR3 amino acid sequence. To compute the percentage overlap between repertoires, the number of shared unique clonotypes was divided by the size of the smaller repertoire. RTK rarefaction, the Chao1 estimator, and Recon v2.1 estimates of unobserved clonotypes were used to assess repertoire richness. Generation probabilities for all TCRbeta clonotypes obtained by the gDNA method from a handful of donors were computed using OLGA. TCRdb's version of the immuneACCESS table is confined to in-frame rearrangements and falls short of the full clone set. An unresolved V gene accounts for under half of the shortfall where checked; the remainder is of unknown origin. V and J calls and clone size are given by that table; D and trimming were obtained from the DNA. The sample records approximately 350,000 clones, approximately 96% of which are singletons. 0.32% of the sample rests with the top ten.

The donors were healthy, HIV-negative adults who had no recently reported acute infections or vaccinations. Every donor was a Caucasian adult residing in Nashville, Tennessee, USA. CD8 memory samples combined magnetically selected CD45RO+ cells with CCR7-negative CD45RA+ effector memory (TemRA) cells. Blood was obtained by leukapheresis, after which PBMCs were separated by Ficoll-Histopaque density gradient centrifugation and cryopreserved in liquid nitrogen vapor phase. Purity and quantity of every magnetically sorted T cell population were checked by analytical flow cytometry. Each sorted fraction had its genomic DNA isolated and then quantified by UV absorbance on a Nanodrop 2000c. The CDR3 runs 11 amino acids, cysteine and phenylalanine included. Just the 33-base CDR3 DNA is kept, in frame starting at base 1. V is pared back by 5 bases and J by 8 bases, with 9 bases lying between the germline termini. From a lookup of the germline V gene (reference sequence), CDR1 and CDR2 are LNHDA and SQIVND.

Paper-wide results and their limitations: Estimated clonotype richness was generally larger for naive than for memory subsets. Compared with non-shared clonotypes, the clonotypes found in all four sorted-subset donors had higher generation probabilities. Sampling was restricted to blood, and TCR repertoires in tissue are likely to differ from TCR repertoires in blood. Roughly 5% of naive CD4, 3.5% of naive CD8, about 2.4% of memory CD4, and 0.35% to 0.5% of memory CD8 clonotypes were shared across a handful of donors. Because the study included only a small number of donors, the genetic and exposure-history diversity represented was limited. Rarefaction of sorted-subset datasets indicated incomplete sequencing despite the large sequencing depth. Pairwise subsampling indicated that sequencing depth was expected to affect the degree of clonotype sharing among donors.

Comments on this clone: There is no known antigen for this receptor. No base-level quality is on record; no much larger clone is a single base apart.

The sample was memory CD8+ T cells sorted from blood. The meaning of the sample's cell subset or site label: CD45RO+ cells pooled with CCR7-negative TemRA cells. This TCR was recovered from a man aged 25-40 years in good health. Here the chain combines TRBV19 and TRBJ1-1, with no reliable assignment of the D segment. In nucleotides, the sequence is TGTGCCAGTAGTGAGGGAGCCGAAGCTTTCTTT. Its protein product is CASSEGAEAFF.